The 17 T cell receptor beta chains given below trace back to one sample, sequenced in a study of shared clonotypes between healthy human individuals. Clones were sequenced by immunoSEQ multiplex PCR, and TCRdb holds only the in-frame ones, with some missing. The sample has more than 2,000,000 clones; about 92% are singletons. Sequenced sample: naive CD4+ T cells from PBMCs. Subset in this sample: CD45RA+ positively selected. The receptors shown here come from a man aged 18 to 35 in good health. Some clones in this sample may be carry-over from other donors' samples.

The V gene is TRBV4-1, the J gene TRBJ1-4; 7 nucleotides match TRBD1. There are 14 residues in the CDR3. Germline values: CDR1 MGHRA, CDR2 YSYEKL. The junction had 7 bases not matched to a gene; V was cut back by 4 bases and J by 8 bases. The CDR3 loop is CASSPTGHGEKLFF. The CDR3, as DNA: TGCGCCAGCAGCCCGACAGGGCATGGGGAAAAACTGTTTTTT.

This sequence joins TRBV10-1 and TRBJ2-2; 8 bases map to TRBD1. CDR3 length: 15 amino acids. CDR1 and CDR2 (germline): WNHNN, SYGVQD (reference sequence). The junction had 6 bases not matched to a gene; V was cut back by 5 bases and J by 4 bases. The CDR3 region is CASSIDRGGTGELFF. The CDR3 bases are TGCGCCAGCAGTATTGACAGGGGAGGCACCGGGGAGCTGTTTTTT.

The rearrangement links TRBV18 to TRBJ2-1; no clear D gene. This CDR3 has 13 residues. Germline V gene sequence: CDR1 KGHSH, CDR2 LQKENI. Trimming shortened V by 2 bases and J by 9 bases, and 11 bases separated the two germline ends. The CDR3 region has the DNA TGTGCCAGCTCACCAAGTCGGGCCCGTGAGCAGTTCTTC. This codes for CASSPSRAREQFF.

The chain carries TRBV5-1 and TRBJ2-2; TRBD2 might be the D (6 bases). The CDR3 loop spans 15 amino acids. Germline V gives CDR1 SGHRS, CDR2 YFSETQ. The germline V and J ends were trimmed by 0 bases and 7 bases, with 13 bases remaining between them. The CDR3 bases are TGCGCCAGCAGCTTGGAGCGGGCCTCGGGCGGGGAGCTGTTTTTT. As protein: CASSLERASGGELFF. Looking up the rest from reference TRBV5-1 and TRBJ2-2 gives the full variable domain: KAGVTQTPRYLIKTRGQQVTLSCSPISGHRSVSWYQQTPGQGLQFLFEYFSETQRNKGNFPGRFSGRQFSNSRSEMNVSTLELGDSALYLCASSLERASGGELFFGEGSRLTVL.

The CDR3 region is CASSQVRDGTYEQYF. The DNA of the CDR3 is TGCGCCAGCAGTCAAGTCCGGGACGGGACCTACGAGCAGTACTTC. J is TRBJ2-7 and V is TRBV23-1, with D possibly called TRBD1 or TRBD2 (5 bases each). TRBV23-1 is noted as an ORF with a role that remains uncertain. Trimming shortened V by 2 bases and J by 2 bases, and 13 bases separated the two germline ends. This CDR3 has 15 amino acids.

V usage is TRBV5-1 and J usage is TRBJ2-2; a possible D gene is TRBD2 (6 bases). This CDR3 has 16 residues. V was cut by 6 bases and J by 0 bases, with 15 bases left in between. Germline V gene lookup returns CDR1 SGHRS and CDR2 YFSETQ. The CDR3 loop reads CASTPMEGTNTGELFF. Written as DNA, the CDR3 is TGCGCCAGCACCCCAATGGAGGGGACGAACACCGGGGAGCTGTTTTTT.

The chain recombines TRBV6-5 with TRBJ2-7; 10 bases are a match to TRBD2. This CDR3 region has 15 residues. V gave up 2 bases and J gave up 5 bases; unmatched junction bases: 6. Germline V gene sequence: CDR1 MNHEY, CDR2 SVGAGI. As DNA, the CDR3 is TGTGCCAGCAGTTACCCGATAGCGGGAGGTGACGAGCAGTACTTC. Residues: CASSYPIAGGDEQYF.

The chain is built from TRBV5-1 and TRBJ2-3, with D possibly being TRBD2 (5 bases). V shed 4 bases and J shed 0 bases, with 18 bases lying between them. The germline gives CDR1 SGHRS, CDR2 YFSETQ. The length of the CDR3 is 17 residues. The CDR3 here is CASSAALVRGSTDTQYF. CDR3 DNA: TGCGCCAGCAGCGCAGCTTTGGTCCGGGGAAGCACAGATACGCAGTATTTT.

This chain connects TRBV7-8 to TRBJ2-1, with TRBD1 as a possible D gene (6 bases). The CDR3 has 15 residues. Germline V gives CDR1 SGHVS, CDR2 FQNEAQ. Trimming stripped 5 bases from V and 5 bases from J, with 16 bases between. The CDR3 DNA is TGTGCCAGCAGCCTATCGAGGACAGCTAACAATGAGCAGTTCTTC. It yields the protein CASSLSRTANNEQFF.

Note on this clone: The same CDR3 is also encoded by other DNA sequences in this sample. The rearrangement links TRBV10-3 to TRBJ2-7; TRBD1 agrees at 9 bases. The J segment lost 2 bases and the V segment lost 2 bases, leaving 1 base of the junction unmatched. The CDR3 spans 14 residues. CDR1 and CDR2 from the germline V gene are ENHRY and SYGVKD. CDR3 amino acids: CAISEGQGPYEQYF. The CDR3 nucleotides read TGTGCCATCAGTGAGGGACAGGGGCCCTACGAGCAGTACTTC.

Of note for this clone: The sample has other DNA sequences that encode this CDR3 too. The V call is TRBV9, the J call TRBJ2-3, with D unclear. The germline CDR1 and CDR2 sequences are SGDLS and YYNGEE. The CDR3 is 16 amino acids. V was trimmed by 0 bases and J by 3 bases, leaving 14 bases between them. CDR3 residues: CASSVGWTPGTDTQYF. The CDR3 DNA sequence: TGTGCCAGCAGCGTAGGGTGGACCCCCGGGACAGATACGCAGTATTTT.

This chain uses TRBV18 with TRBJ2-3; D not resolved. Trimming pared 0 bases from V and 2 bases from J, leaving 12 bases between. CDR1 and CDR2 (germline): KGHSH, LQKENI. The CDR3 consists of 16 residues. Here the CDR3 DNA reads TGTGCCAGCTCACCACCCTGGCAGCGAAACACAGATACGCAGTATTTT. Its translation: CASSPPWQRNTDTQYF.

Note on this clone: This specimen includes other DNA sequences encoding the same CDR3. The chain carries TRBV5-1 and TRBJ1-1; TRBD1 matches at 7 bases. CDR1 and CDR2 (germline): SGHRS, YFSETQ. J lost 1 base, V lost 4 bases, and 4 bases had no gene match. The CDR3 is 14 residues long. For the CDR3, the DNA is TGCGCCAGCAGCCTACGGACAGGGAACACTGAAGCTTTCTTT. Encoded protein: CASSLRTGNTEAFF.

The V and J genes are TRBV2 and TRBJ1-5; no definite D call. V was clipped by 4 bases and J by 3 bases, with 7 bases between them. This CDR3 is 13 amino acids long. Germline V lookup: CDR1 SNHLY, CDR2 FYNNEI. The CDR3, as DNA: TGTGCCAGCAGTGGGACCCTCAATCAGCCCCAGCATTTT. Protein: CASSGTLNQPQHF.

V and J are TRBV6-5 and TRBJ2-3, with D unresolved. This CDR3 has 10 residues. From germline, CDR1 is MNHEY and CDR2 SVGAGI. V lost 10 bases, J lost 6 bases, and 8 bases lay in between. In nucleotides, the CDR3 is TGTGCCACAAAGGGTGATACGCAGTATTTT. It specifies CATKGDTQYF.

For this clone: The identical CDR3 is also encoded by other nucleotide sequences in the sample. The CDR3 here is CASRPHRQGAEEKLFF. The CDR3 DNA sequence: TGTGCCAGCAGACCCCATAGACAGGGGGCTGAAGAAAAACTGTTTTTT. The chain is built from TRBV28 and TRBJ1-4; TRBD1 aligns across 10 bases. The V and J ends lost 6 bases and 8 bases, in that order; junction bases with no gene match: 12. The CDR3 spans 16 residues. Germline V gene sequence: CDR1 MDHEN, CDR2 SYDVKM.

The chain employs TRBV6-5 and TRBJ1-5, with 7 bases lining up with TRBD1. V gave up 4 bases and J gave up 11 bases; unmatched junction bases: 5. The CDR3 runs to 12 residues. The germline V gene encodes CDR1 MNHEY and CDR2 SVGAGI. CDR3 coding DNA: TGTGCCAGCAGTTCGATCACAGGGGCCCAGCATTTT. Residues: CASSSITGAQHF.